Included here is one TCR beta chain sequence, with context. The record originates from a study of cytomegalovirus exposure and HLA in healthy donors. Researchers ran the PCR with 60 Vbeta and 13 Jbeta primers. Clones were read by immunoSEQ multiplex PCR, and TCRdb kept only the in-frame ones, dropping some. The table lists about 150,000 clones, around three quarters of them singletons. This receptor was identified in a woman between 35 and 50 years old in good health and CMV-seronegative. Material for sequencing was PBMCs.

This CDR3 is CASSLLGTSVNEQFF. In DNA, the CDR3 is TGTGCCAGCAGCTTGCTTGGGACTAGCGTCAATGAGCAGTTCTTC. This chain joins TRBV5-4 and TRBJ2-1; 10 positions match TRBD2. The CDR3 spans 15 residues. Trimming cost V 1 base and J 6 bases; bases outside gene matches: 4. Germline lookup yields CDR1 SGHNT and CDR2 YYREEE (reference sequence).